Reported below is one TCR beta chain. The clone's antigen remains unknown. Qualities for individual bases were not recorded, and no much larger clone is one base off. Based on the germline V gene, the CDR1 and CDR2 sequences are SGHRS and YFSETQ. There are 15 amino acids in the CDR3, from cysteine to phenylalanine inclusive. CDR3 DNA only is kept here, 45 bases in frame from base 1. Compared with germline, V lacks 1 base and J lacks 6 bases; bases without a gene match: 6. In the prospective study, participants were about 18 to 95 years old, resided in approximately 22 geographic areas of the United States, and were enrolled through a virtual design. Cohort assignment in the prospective study relied on participant-reported clinical history from a screening survey and a study questionnaire. For ImmuneRACE Cohort 3, a participant was defined as recovered based on two consecutive negative NP/OP PCR tests, clearance by a healthcare professional, or resolution of symptoms. Each participant in the prospective study had whole blood, serum and a nasopharyngeal or oropharyngeal swab collected by mobile phlebotomists. Participants in the prospective study had the option to provide additional blood draws and questionnaires over a roughly 2-month period. Before DNA extraction, blood samples from the prospective study were shipped at room temperature or frozen.

This specimen comes from a study of blood T cell repertoires in COVID-19 (dated by TCRdb to about 2020). At the level of the whole study: Collaborator samples came from the United States, Italy and Spain and covered acute and convalescent phases of COVID-19. The material from the prospective study consisted of cDNA or gDNA derived from T cells, B-cell-depleted T cells, or PBMCs. Subjects who had been exposed to COVID-19, were actively infected with it, or had recovered from it provided the deeply sampled blood TCRbeta repertoires that made up the dataset. Where available, HLA class I and class II types were obtained from metadata supplied by the sample provider rather than from assay-based typing. The sample metadata nearly always contained a de-identified subject ID, COVID-19 status, age in years and sex. The repertoires were released in a freely available public database meant as a resource for research on the immune response to SARS-CoV-2. Samples came from the ongoing ImmuneRACE study (first 160 participants) plus 1,254 subjects from 6 global collaborators. What the research found in general, with its limitations: The quantity of clinical and demographic metadata differed by source and by participant and was supplied without curation.

TCRbeta CDR3 regions were amplified from genomic DNA using the immunoSEQ Assay, a bias-controlled multiplex PCR. Turning to the authors' computational methods: Nucleated cell counts per sample were estimated from amplification of reference gene primers within the assay. Sequence reads were collapsed and filtered to measure the absolute abundance of every unique TCRbeta CDR3 rearrangement. For each sample, productive Simpson clonality was calculated as the square root of Simpson's diversity index over productive rearrangements. The table was pulled from immuneACCESS by TCRdb, which kept in-frame rearrangements only. Such tables lose some clones; where checked, under half of the loss comes from unresolved V genes, and the rest has no known cause. V, J and clone size are taken as reported in that table, and D and trimming were inferred from the DNA itself. This sample has about 220,000 clones in its table, and over 80% of those were observed once. Of the sample, 6.8% is held by the ten largest clones.

The sequence was collected from a woman aged 40 to 50 who had recovered from COVID-19. This sequence uses TRBV5-1 and TRBJ2-1, with TRBD2 matching 8 junction bases. The specimen was PBMCs or T cells enriched from blood (not recorded which). CDR3 protein: CASSLQAGATNEQFF. The nucleotides read TGCGCCAGCAGCTTGCAAGCGGGAGCGACCAATGAGCAGTTCTTC.